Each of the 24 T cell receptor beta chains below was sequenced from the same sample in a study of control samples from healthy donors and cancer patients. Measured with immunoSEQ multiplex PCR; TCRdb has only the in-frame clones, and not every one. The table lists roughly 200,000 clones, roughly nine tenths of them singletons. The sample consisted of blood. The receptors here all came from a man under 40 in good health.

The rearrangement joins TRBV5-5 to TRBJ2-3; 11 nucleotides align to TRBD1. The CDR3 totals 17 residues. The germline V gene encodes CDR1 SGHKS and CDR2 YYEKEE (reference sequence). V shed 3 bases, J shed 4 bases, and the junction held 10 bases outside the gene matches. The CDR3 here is CASSSRPDRGRADTQYF. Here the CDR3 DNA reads TGTGCCAGCAGCTCGCGTCCGGACAGGGGGCGAGCAGATACGCAGTATTTT.

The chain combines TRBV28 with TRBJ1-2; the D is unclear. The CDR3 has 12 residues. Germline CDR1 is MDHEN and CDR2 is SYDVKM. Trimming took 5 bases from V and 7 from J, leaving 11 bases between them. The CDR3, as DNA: TGTGCCAGCAGTATCGGTGTGGGTGGCTACACCTTC. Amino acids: CASSIGVGGYTF.

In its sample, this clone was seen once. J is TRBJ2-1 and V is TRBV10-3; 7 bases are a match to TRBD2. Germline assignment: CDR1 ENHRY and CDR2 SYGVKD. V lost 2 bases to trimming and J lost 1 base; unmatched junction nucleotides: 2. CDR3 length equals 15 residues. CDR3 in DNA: TGTGCCATCAGTGAGGGACTAGTTTCCTACAATGAGCAGTTCTTC. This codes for CAISEGLVSYNEQFF.

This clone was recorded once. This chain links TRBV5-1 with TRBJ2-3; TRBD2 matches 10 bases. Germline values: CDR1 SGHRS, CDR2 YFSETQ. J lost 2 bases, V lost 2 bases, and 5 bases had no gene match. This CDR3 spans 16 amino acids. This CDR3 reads CASSLAGGISTDTQYF. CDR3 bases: TGCGCCAGCAGCTTAGCGGGGGGGATCTCCACAGATACGCAGTATTTT.

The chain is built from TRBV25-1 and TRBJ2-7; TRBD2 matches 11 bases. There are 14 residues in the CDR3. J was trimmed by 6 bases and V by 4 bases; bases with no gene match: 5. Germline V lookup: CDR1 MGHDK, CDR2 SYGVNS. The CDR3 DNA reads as TGTGCCAGCAGTGGGTTAGCGGGGGGGAGCGAGCAGTACTTC. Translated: CASSGLAGGSEQYF.

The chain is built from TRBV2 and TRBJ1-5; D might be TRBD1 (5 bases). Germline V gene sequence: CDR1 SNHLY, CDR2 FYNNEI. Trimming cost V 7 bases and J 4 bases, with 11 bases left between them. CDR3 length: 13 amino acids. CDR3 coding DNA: TGTGCCAGCAAGTGGGGGACGAATCAGCCCCAGCATTTT. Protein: CASKWGTNQPQHF.

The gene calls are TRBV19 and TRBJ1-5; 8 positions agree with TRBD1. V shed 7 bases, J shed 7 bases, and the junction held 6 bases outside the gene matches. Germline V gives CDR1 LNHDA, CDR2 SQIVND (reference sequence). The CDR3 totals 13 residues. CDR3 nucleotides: TGTGCCAGTACGGACAGGGTACGGCAGCCCCAGCATTTT. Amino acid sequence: CASTDRVRQPQHF. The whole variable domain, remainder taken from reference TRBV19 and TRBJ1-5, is DGGITQSPKYLFRKEGQNVTLSCEQNLNHDAMYWYRQDPGQGLRLIYYSQIVNDFQKGDIAEGYSVSREKKESFPLTVTSAQKNPTAFYLCASTDRVRQPQHFGDGTRLSIL.

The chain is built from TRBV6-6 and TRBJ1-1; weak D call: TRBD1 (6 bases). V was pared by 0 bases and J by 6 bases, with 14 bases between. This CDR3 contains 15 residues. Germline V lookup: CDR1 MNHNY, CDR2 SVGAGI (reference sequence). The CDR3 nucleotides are TGTGCCAGCAGTTACTCAGGGGGGAGTGGGGCTGAAGCTTTCTTT. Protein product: CASSYSGGSGAEAFF.

CDR3 nucleotide sequence: TGTGCCAGCAGCAGAGGACAGGGGGGGTCCTACGAGCAGTACTTC. Translating gives CASSRGQGGSYEQYF. The genes are TRBV6-2 or TRBV6-3 and TRBJ2-7, with 10 bases aligning to TRBD1. Germline lookup yields CDR1 MNHEY and CDR2 SVGEGT. V trimming: 6 bases; J trimming: 1 base; junction bases outside the gene matches: 6. The CDR3 is 15 residues long.

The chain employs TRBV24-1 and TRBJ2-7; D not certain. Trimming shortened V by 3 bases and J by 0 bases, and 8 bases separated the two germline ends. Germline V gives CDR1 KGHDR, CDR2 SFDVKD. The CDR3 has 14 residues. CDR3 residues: CATSDNDASYEQYF. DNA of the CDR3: TGTGCCACCAGTGATAATGACGCCTCCTACGAGCAGTACTTC.

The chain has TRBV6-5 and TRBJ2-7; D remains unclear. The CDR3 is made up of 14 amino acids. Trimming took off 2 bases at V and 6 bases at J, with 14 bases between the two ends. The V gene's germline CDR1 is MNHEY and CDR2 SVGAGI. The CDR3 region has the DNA TGTGCCAGCAGTTACCTTTCCCAGTGGGGCGAGCAGTACTTC. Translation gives CASSYLSQWGEQYF.

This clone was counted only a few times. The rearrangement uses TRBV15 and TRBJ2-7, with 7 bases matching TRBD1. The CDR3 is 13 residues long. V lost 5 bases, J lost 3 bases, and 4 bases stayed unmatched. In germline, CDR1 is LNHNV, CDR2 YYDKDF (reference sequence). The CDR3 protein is CATSGGQNYEQYF. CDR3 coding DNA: TGTGCCACCAGCGGGGGACAGAACTACGAGCAGTACTTC.

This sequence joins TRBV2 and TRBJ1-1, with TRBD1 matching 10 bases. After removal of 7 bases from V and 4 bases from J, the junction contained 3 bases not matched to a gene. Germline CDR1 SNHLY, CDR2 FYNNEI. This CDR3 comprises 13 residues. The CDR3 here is CASTGTGATEAFF. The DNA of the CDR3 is TGTGCCAGCACCGGGACAGGGGCCACTGAAGCTTTCTTT.

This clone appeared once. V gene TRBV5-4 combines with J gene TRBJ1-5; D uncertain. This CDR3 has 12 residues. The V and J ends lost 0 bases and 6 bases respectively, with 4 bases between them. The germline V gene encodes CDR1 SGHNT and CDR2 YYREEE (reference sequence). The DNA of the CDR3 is TGTGCCAGCAGCTTGGTGGGTCAGCCCCAGCATTTT. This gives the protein CASSLVGQPQHF.

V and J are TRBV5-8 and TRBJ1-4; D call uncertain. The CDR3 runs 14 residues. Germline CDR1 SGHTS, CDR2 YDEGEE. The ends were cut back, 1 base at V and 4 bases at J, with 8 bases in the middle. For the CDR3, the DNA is TGTGCCAGCAGCTTGAGGCAGATTAATGAAAAACTGTTTTTT. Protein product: CASSLRQINEKLFF.

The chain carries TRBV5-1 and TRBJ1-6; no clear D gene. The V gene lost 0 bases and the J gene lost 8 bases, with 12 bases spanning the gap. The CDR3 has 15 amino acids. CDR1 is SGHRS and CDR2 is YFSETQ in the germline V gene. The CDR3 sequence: CASSLASGLDSPLHF. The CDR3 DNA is TGCGCCAGCAGCTTGGCGTCCGGGTTGGATTCACCCCTCCACTTT.

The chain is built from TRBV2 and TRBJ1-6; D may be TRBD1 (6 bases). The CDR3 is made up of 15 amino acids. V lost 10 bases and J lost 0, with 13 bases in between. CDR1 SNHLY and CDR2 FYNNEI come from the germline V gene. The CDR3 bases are TGTGCCACCAGGGGAGGGGACTCCTATAATTCACCCCTCCACTTT. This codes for CATRGGDSYNSPLHF.

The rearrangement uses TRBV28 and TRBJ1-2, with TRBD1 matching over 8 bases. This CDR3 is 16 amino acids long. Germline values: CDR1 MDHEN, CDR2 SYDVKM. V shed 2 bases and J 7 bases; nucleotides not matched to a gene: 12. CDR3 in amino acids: CASSLTEPGQGGGYTF. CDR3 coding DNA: TGTGCCAGCAGTTTAACGGAACCCGGACAGGGAGGTGGCTACACCTTC.

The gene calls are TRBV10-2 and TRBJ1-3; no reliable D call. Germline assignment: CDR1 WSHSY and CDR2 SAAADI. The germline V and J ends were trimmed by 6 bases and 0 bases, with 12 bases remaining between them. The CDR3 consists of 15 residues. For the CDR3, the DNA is TGCGCCAGCAGCGGGGAACAGAGCTCTGGAAACACCATATATTTT. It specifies CASSGEQSSGNTIYF.

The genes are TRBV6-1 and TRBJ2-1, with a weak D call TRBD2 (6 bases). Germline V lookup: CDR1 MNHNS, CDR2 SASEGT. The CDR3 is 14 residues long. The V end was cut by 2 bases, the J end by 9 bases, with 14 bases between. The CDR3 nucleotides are TGTGCCAGCAGTGAATCTCGGGGGATCGGTGAGCAGTTCTTC. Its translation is CASSESRGIGEQFF.

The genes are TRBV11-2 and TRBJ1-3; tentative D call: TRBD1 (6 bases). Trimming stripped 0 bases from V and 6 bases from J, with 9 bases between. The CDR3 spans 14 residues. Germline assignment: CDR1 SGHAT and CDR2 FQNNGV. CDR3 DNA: TGTGCCAGCAGCTTAGAGAGGACAGAAAACACCATATATTTT. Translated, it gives CASSLERTENTIYF.

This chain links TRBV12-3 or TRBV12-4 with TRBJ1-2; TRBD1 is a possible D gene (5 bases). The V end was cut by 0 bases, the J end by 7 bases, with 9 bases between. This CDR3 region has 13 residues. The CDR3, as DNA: TGTGCCAGCAGTTTAGCGGGGCGGGGTGGCTACACCTTC. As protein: CASSLAGRGGYTF.

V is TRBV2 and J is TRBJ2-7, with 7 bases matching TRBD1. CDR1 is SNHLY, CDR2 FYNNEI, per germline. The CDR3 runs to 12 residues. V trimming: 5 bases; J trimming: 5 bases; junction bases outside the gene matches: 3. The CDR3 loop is CASSFRGNEQYF. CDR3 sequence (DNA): TGTGCCAGCAGTTTCAGGGGGAACGAGCAGTACTTC.

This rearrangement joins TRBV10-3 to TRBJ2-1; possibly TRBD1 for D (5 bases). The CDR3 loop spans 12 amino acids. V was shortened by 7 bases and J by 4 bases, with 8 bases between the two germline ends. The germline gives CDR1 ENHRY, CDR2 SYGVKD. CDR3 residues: CAIKQEYNEQFF. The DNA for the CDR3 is TGTGCCATCAAACAGGAGTACAATGAGCAGTTCTTC.